The 17 T cell receptor beta chains reported below all come from one sample, sequenced in a study of blood T cell repertoires in COVID-19. Generated by immunoSEQ multiplex PCR, the TCRdb table keeps only in-frame clones and is missing some. Of about 160,000 clones in the sample, approximately 90% were seen once. What was sequenced was PBMCs or T cells enriched from blood (not recorded which). The origin of the receptors is a woman aged 45-65 years who had recovered from COVID-19.

This sequence joins TRBV7-2 and TRBJ1-1; no firm D call. V lost 5 bases and J 1 base, leaving 14 bases between the germline ends. CDR1 and CDR2 from the germline V gene are SGHTA and FQGNSA. The CDR3 extends over 15 amino acids. CDR3 in DNA: TGTGCCAGCAGCCCCGCACGGGGTCGGAACACTGAAGCTTTCTTT. This sequence encodes CASSPARGRNTEAFF.

The V call is TRBV5-3, the J call TRBJ2-6, with D maybe TRBD1 (5 bases). TRBV5-3 is placed among ORFs of uncertain function. The CDR3 contains 17 residues. Trimming took off 1 base at V and 0 bases at J, with 11 bases between the two ends. The CDR3 loop is CARSLNRKSSGANVLTF. CDR3 DNA sequence: TGTGCCAGAAGCTTGAACAGGAAAAGCTCTGGGGCCAACGTCCTGACTTTC.

The chain couples TRBV6-2 or TRBV6-3 to TRBJ1-2, with D possibly matching TRBD1 (5 bases). Germline assignment: CDR1 MNHEY and CDR2 SVGEGT. Trimming cost V 1 base and J 8 bases, with 11 bases left between them. The CDR3 has 13 amino acids. CDR3 loop: CASSYLRGDGYTF. In nucleotides, the CDR3 is TGTGCCAGCAGTTACTTGCGGGGGGACGGCTACACCTTC.

V is TRBV19 and J is TRBJ1-2; possible D gene TRBD1, 5 bases. With 3 bases removed from V and 6 bases from J, the gap between germline ends came to 17 bases. The germline V gene has CDR1 LNHDA and CDR2 SQIVND (reference sequence). The CDR3 totals 15 residues. This chain's CDR3 is CASSILDRYSDGYTF. In nucleotides, the CDR3 is TGTGCCAGTAGTATTTTAGACAGATATTCAGATGGCTACACCTTC.

The V call is TRBV7-9, the J call TRBJ1-2, with D perhaps matching TRBD1 (6 bases). Germline lookup yields CDR1 SEHNR and CDR2 FQNEAQ (reference sequence). This CDR3 has 14 amino acids. The V gene lost 1 base and the J gene lost 3 bases, with 9 bases spanning the gap. In nucleotides, the CDR3 is TGTGCCAGCAGCTTAGGCAGGACAGACTATGGCTACACCTTC. It codes for CASSLGRTDYGYTF.

The rearrangement uses TRBV3-1 (or the pseudogene TRBV3-2) and TRBJ1-2; 11 nucleotides line up with TRBD1. Germline CDR1 LGHDT, CDR2 YNNKEL (reference sequence). J gave up 5 bases and V 1 base, and 9 bases lay outside the gene matches. This CDR3 has 17 amino acids. Written as DNA, the CDR3 is TGTGCCAGCAGCCAAGCCCTTGGACAGGGGGCTGGATATGGCTACACCTTC. Encoded protein: CASSQALGQGAGYGYTF.

The rearrangement links TRBV13 to TRBJ1-6; 7 nucleotides agree with TRBD1. Germline V gives CDR1 PRHDT, CDR2 FYEKMQ (reference sequence). CDR3 size: 15 residues. Losses at the gene ends were 7 bases for V and 2 bases for J; bases not matched to a gene: 5. The CDR3 DNA is TGTGCCAGCACCCGACAGGGCACCTATAATTCACCCCTCCACTTT. Translating it yields CASTRQGTYNSPLHF. The whole variable domain, remainder taken from reference TRBV13 and TRBJ1-6, is AAGVIQSPRHLIKEKRETATLKCYPIPRHDTVYWYQQGPGQDPQFLISFYEKMQSDKGSIPDRFSAQQFSDYHSELNMSSLELGDSALYFCASTRQGTYNSPLHFGNGTRLTVT.

The chain is built from TRBV2 and TRBJ1-1, with D possibly being TRBD1 (5 bases). This CDR3 comprises 12 residues. The ends were cut back, 5 bases at V and 7 bases at J, with 11 bases in the middle. Germline CDR1 is SNHLY and CDR2 is FYNNEI. CDR3 sequence (DNA): TGTGCCAGCAGTTTCCAGGGCATTGAAGCTTTCTTT. It yields the protein CASSFQGIEAFF.

This chain links TRBV7-3 with TRBJ2-5; 9 bases align to TRBD1. Trimming took 2 bases from V and 4 from J; bases not matched to a gene: 5. Germline CDR1 is SGHTA and CDR2 is FQGTGA. The CDR3 runs to 15 residues. CDR3 loop: CASSLSGQGPETQYF. The CDR3 coding sequence is TGTGCCAGCAGCTTATCGGGACAGGGTCCAGAGACCCAGTACTTC. Full variable domain (outside the CDR3, taken from reference TRBV7-3 and TRBJ2-5): GAGVSQTPSNKVTEKGKYVELRCDPISGHTALYWYRQSLGQGPEFLIYFQGTGAADDSGLPNDRFFAVRPEGSVSTLKIQRTERGDSAVYLCASSLSGQGPETQYFGPGTRLLVL.

V and J are TRBV6-5 and TRBJ2-5, with TRBD2 matching over 8 bases. The J segment lost 3 bases and the V segment lost 10 bases, leaving 10 bases of the junction unmatched. CDR3 length: 14 amino acids. The germline CDR1 and CDR2 sequences are MNHEY and SVGAGI. The DNA of the CDR3 is TGTGCCAACCGGGGGGGCGTTGAAGAAGAGACCCAGTACTTC. It encodes CANRGGVEEETQYF.

The gene calls are TRBV5-4 and TRBJ1-4, with D possibly matching TRBD1 (5 bases). Trimming cost V 3 bases and J 4 bases, with 10 bases left between them. The CDR3 has 14 amino acids. Germline V lookup: CDR1 SGHNT, CDR2 YYREEE (reference sequence). CDR3 in DNA: TGTGCCAGCAGCTCCGACAGTAGTAATGAAAAACTGTTTTTT. Amino acid sequence: CASSSDSSNEKLFF.

This chain uses TRBV5-1 with TRBJ2-1; 15 bases line up with TRBD2. Germline trimming cut 5 bases from V and 1 base from J; bases unmatched to any gene: 10. This CDR3 has 19 amino acids. Germline V lookup: CDR1 SGHRS, CDR2 YFSETQ. CDR3 in DNA: TGCGCCAGCAGTCCCGGACTAGCGGGGGGGAAATTTTCCTACAATGAGCAGTTCTTC. Translating it yields CASSPGLAGGKFSYNEQFF.

The V gene is TRBV7-3, the J gene TRBJ1-5, with a weak D call TRBD1 (5 bases). The length of the CDR3 is 13 residues. The V and J ends lost 5 bases and 5 bases respectively, with 10 bases between them. Germline CDR1 reads SGHTA; CDR2 reads FQGTGA. The CDR3 sequence is CASSTGVDQPQHF. CDR3 in DNA: TGTGCCAGCAGCACAGGAGTAGATCAGCCCCAGCATTTT.

The chain employs TRBV6-4 and TRBJ1-6; D perhaps matches TRBD1 (5 bases). Germline V CDR1 and CDR2: MRHNA, SNTAGT. Trimming removed 2 bases from V and 7 bases from J, with 15 bases in between. The CDR3 spans 16 residues. The CDR3 loop reads CASSDTGQGLNSPLHF. CDR3 in DNA: TGTGCCAGCAGTGACACGGGGCAGGGACTGAATTCACCCCTCCACTTT.

The V gene is TRBV7-6, the J gene TRBJ1-2; D possibly corresponds to TRBD1 (5 bases). From germline, CDR1 is SGHVS and CDR2 FNYEAQ. The CDR3 is made up of 16 amino acids. Trimming stripped 5 bases from V and 3 bases from J, with 19 bases between. CDR3 sequence reads: CASSPAGGRKHYGYTF. CDR3 DNA sequence: TGTGCCAGCAGCCCCGCCGGGGGGAGAAAGCACTATGGCTACACCTTC.

The chain couples TRBV19 to TRBJ2-3; 9 bases align to TRBD2. Looked up from germline, CDR1 is LNHDA and CDR2 is SQIVND (reference sequence). The CDR3 length is 16 residues. Germline trimming cut 4 bases from V and 4 bases from J; bases unmatched to any gene: 9. CDR3 in amino acids: CASSKGRSGGSDTQYF. In DNA form, the CDR3 reads TGTGCCAGTAGTAAGGGCCGTAGCGGGGGTTCAGATACGCAGTATTTT.

The genes are TRBV7-9 and TRBJ2-3, with D maybe TRBD1 (5 bases). The CDR3 is 17 residues long. From germline, CDR1 is SEHNR and CDR2 FQNEAQ (reference sequence). The V end was cut by 0 bases, the J end by 0 bases, with 13 bases between. CDR3: CASSLAERGYSTDTQYF. The CDR3 DNA reads TGTGCCAGCAGCTTAGCGGAAAGGGGCTATAGCACAGATACGCAGTATTTT.